The 13 T cell receptor beta chains presented below share a single source sample, sequenced in a study of T-cell memory formation after mild COVID-19 (dated by TCRdb to about 2021). Library generation was performed with 5' RACE. The data were produced on an Illumina NovaSeq 6000. Using fastp at Q25 and MiXCR, TCRdb reprocessed the public reads and kept productive beta chains. Each entry is one CDR3 protein sequence, shown with its most common DNA and genes. The sample records about 290,000 distinct CDR3 sequences, about a sixth of which are singletons. The ten largest clonotypes hold 20% to 25% of the sample. Sequenced input: PBMCs or a T cell subset sorted from them (not recorded which). These receptors were collected from a man younger than 35 who had mild COVID-19 (a few samples of this study predate the infection). The sample titles of this study are shuffled in the database, so cell type and time point are left out; the donor was told from shared clones.

This clonotype was seen more than once but under ten times. The chain is built from TRBV12-3 or TRBV12-4 and TRBJ1-5, with a tentative D call TRBD1 (6 bases). V lost 5 bases and J lost 4, with 12 bases in between. This CDR3 region has 14 residues. The CDR3 here is CASSGDTVNQPQHF. CDR3 DNA sequence: TGTGCCAGCAGTGGGGACACCGTTAATCAGCCCCAGCATTTT.

The V call is TRBV5-1, the J call TRBJ2-1; D call uncertain. There are 17 residues in the CDR3. The ends were cut back, 5 bases at V and 0 bases at J, with 18 bases in the middle. Germline CDR1 SGHRS, CDR2 YFSETQ. CDR3 protein: CASSPSGRQSSYNEQFF. In DNA, the CDR3 is TGCGCCAGCAGTCCCTCCGGACGCCAGAGCTCCTACAATGAGCAGTTCTTC.

This clonotype was seen a few times. The rearrangement links TRBV9 to TRBJ1-2, with TRBD1 matching 7 bases. Germline CDR1 reads SGDLS; CDR2 reads YYNGEE. This CDR3 contains 15 residues. V was clipped by 0 bases and J by 8 bases; unmatched bases: 10. CDR3 bases: TGTGCCAGCAGCGTAGAACAGGGGTCTTTCGGAGGCTACACCTTC. It translates to CASSVEQGSFGGYTF.

A few counts support this clonotype. The CDR3 loop is CASSPSRDRGPRSGANVLTF. The CDR3 DNA sequence: TGTGCCAGCAGCCCGTCCCGGGACAGGGGTCCCCGCTCTGGGGCCAACGTCCTGACTTTC. The V gene is TRBV14, the J gene TRBJ2-6; 10 bases line up with TRBD1. V was clipped by 4 bases and J by 0 bases; unmatched bases: 12. This CDR3 has 20 residues. Germline assignment: CDR1 SGHDN and CDR2 FVKESK. The full variable domain, rest sourced from reference TRBV14 and TRBJ2-6, is EAGVTQFPSHSVIEKGQTVTLRCDPISGHDNLYWYRRVMGKEIKFLLHFVKESKQDESGMPNNRFLAERTGGTYSTLKVQPAELEDSGVYFCASSPSRDRGPRSGANVLTFGAGSRLTVL.

At least ten counts were recorded for this clonotype. V and J are TRBV2 and TRBJ2-7; 8 bases line up with TRBD1. The ends lost 4 bases at V and 4 bases at J; junction bases unmatched: 6. Germline CDR1 is SNHLY and CDR2 is FYNNEI. This CDR3 is 14 amino acids long. The DNA of the CDR3 is TGTGCCAGCAGTGCCTGGACAGGGATGTACGAGCAGTACTTC. Amino acids: CASSAWTGMYEQYF.

This clonotype occurred many times. The chain combines TRBV11-2 with TRBJ2-5, with D uncertain. V was clipped by 5 bases and J by 8 bases, with 9 bases between them. The CDR3 is made up of 11 amino acids. Germline CDR1 is SGHAT and CDR2 is FQNNGV. The CDR3 protein is CASSPGVTQYF. CDR3 DNA sequence: TGTGCCAGCAGCCCTGGAGTAACCCAGTACTTC.

This clonotype appeared a few times. This chain joins TRBV5-1 and TRBJ2-2; no reliable D call. Germline values: CDR1 SGHRS, CDR2 YFSETQ. The CDR3 covers 12 residues. Trimming shortened V by 1 base and J by 6 bases, and 4 bases separated the two germline ends. The DNA for the CDR3 is TGCGCCAGCAGCTTGAATGCCGGGGAGCTGTTTTTT. Amino acids: CASSLNAGELFF.

The chain joins TRBV18 to TRBJ1-1, with D perhaps TRBD1 (6 bases). Germline V gene sequence: CDR1 KGHSH, CDR2 LQKENI. This CDR3 has 14 residues. V shed 5 bases and J shed 5 bases, with 15 bases lying between them. CDR3 region: CASSGAQGRTEAFF. The CDR3 DNA sequence: TGTGCCAGCTCAGGGGCACAGGGAAGGACTGAAGCTTTCTTT. The full variable domain, with the rest looked up from reference TRBV18 and TRBJ1-1, is NAGVMQNPRHLVRRRGQEARLRCSPMKGHSHVYWYRQLPEEGLKFMVYLQKENIIDESGMPKERFSAEFPKEGPSILRIQQVVRGDSAAYFCASSGAQGRTEAFFGQGTRLTVV.

This clonotype was seen just once. In DNA, the CDR3 is TGCAGTGCTACCCACTATTACTCCTACAATGAGCAGTTCTTC. It codes for CSATHYYSYNEQFF. The V call is TRBV20-1, the J call TRBJ2-1, with D hard to call. The V gene's germline CDR1 is DFQATT and CDR2 SNEGSKA (reference sequence). This CDR3 contains 14 residues. The V gene lost 4 bases and the J gene lost 0 bases, with 10 bases spanning the gap.

The chain joins TRBV25-1 to TRBJ2-7, with TRBD2 as a possible D gene (7 bases). V lost 7 bases to trimming and J lost 2 bases, with 12 bases between them. Germline CDR1 is MGHDK and CDR2 is SYGVNS. CDR3 length: 13 residues. The CDR3 nucleotides are TGTGCCAGCACGGGGGGCCCTACCTACGAGCAGTACTTC. Its translation: CASTGGPTYEQYF.

The chain combines TRBV27 with TRBJ1-6; the D is unclear. The CDR3 consists of 14 residues. CDR1 is MNHEY and CDR2 is SMNVEV in the germline V gene (reference sequence). Trimming took 8 bases from V and 9 from J, leaving 17 bases between them. CDR3 DNA sequence: TGTGCCAGCCGGTGGCGGAGGGCATTTTCACCCCTCCACTTT. Amino acid sequence: CASRWRRAFSPLHF.

V usage is TRBV7-2 and J usage is TRBJ2-1; 10 bases are a match to TRBD2. Germline V lookup: CDR1 SGHTA, CDR2 FQGNSA. This CDR3 has 16 residues. The V segment lost 2 bases and the J segment 5 bases; nucleotides outside the gene matches: 6. CDR3 DNA sequence: TGTGCCAGCAGCTTAAAGTCTAGCGGGGGTAACAATGAGCAGTTCTTC. It encodes CASSLKSSGGNNEQFF.

This chain connects TRBV6-1 to TRBJ2-3; 7 bases agree with TRBD1. This CDR3 is built from 16 residues. Trimming removed 1 base from V and 1 base from J; junction bases left unmatched: 5. CDR1 and CDR2 (germline): MNHNS, SASEGT. CDR3 DNA sequence: TGTGCCAGCAGTGAAGTGCCTGGACAGGGCACAGATACGCAGTATTTT. Protein: CASSEVPGQGTDTQYF.